This T cell receptor beta chain was captured in a study of cytomegalovirus exposure and HLA in healthy donors. With 60 Vbeta and 13 Jbeta primers, the PCR was carried out. Sequencing was performed with immunoSEQ multiplex PCR; in TCRdb, only in-frame clones are kept and a portion is missing. The sample holds approximately 190,000 clones; 87% are singletons and the top ten take 0.9% to 1.2%. V trimming: 3 bases; J trimming: 2 bases; junction bases outside the gene matches: 5. The germline V gene has CDR1 SGDLS and CDR2 YYNGEE. This CDR3 region has 14 residues. The chain couples TRBV9 to TRBJ2-7, with 7 bases identical to TRBD2. The clonotype originates from a boy between 2 and 10 years old in good health and CMV-seronegative. Sequencing was carried out using PBMCs. The CDR3 spells CASSAAGDPYEQYF. The CDR3 nucleotides read TGTGCCAGCAGCGCTGCGGGGGACCCCTACGAGCAGTACTTC.